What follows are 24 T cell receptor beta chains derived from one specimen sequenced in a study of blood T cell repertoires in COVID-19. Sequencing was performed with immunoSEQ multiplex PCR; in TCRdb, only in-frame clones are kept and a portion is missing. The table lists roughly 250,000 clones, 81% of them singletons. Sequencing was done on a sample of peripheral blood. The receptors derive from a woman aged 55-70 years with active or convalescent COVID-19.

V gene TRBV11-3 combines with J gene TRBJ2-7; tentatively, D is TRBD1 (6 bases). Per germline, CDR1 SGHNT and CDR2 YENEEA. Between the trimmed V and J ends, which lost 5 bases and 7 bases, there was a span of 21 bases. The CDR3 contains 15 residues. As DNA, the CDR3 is TGTGCCAGCAGCCCAGGACAGAGCGTGTTTTGGGAGCAGTACTTC. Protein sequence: CASSPGQSVFWEQYF.

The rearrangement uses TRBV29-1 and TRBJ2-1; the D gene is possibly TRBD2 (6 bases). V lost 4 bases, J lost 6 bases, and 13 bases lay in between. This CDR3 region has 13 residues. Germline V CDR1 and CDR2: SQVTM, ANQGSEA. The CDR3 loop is CSVVTSFSNEQFF. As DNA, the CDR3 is TGCAGCGTTGTGACTAGTTTTAGCAATGAGCAGTTCTTC.

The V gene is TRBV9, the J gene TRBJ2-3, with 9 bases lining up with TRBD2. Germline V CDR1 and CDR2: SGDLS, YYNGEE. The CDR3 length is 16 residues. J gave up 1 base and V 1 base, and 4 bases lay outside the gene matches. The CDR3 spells CASSVLAGMGTDTQYF. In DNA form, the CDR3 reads TGTGCCAGCAGCGTACTAGCGGGGATGGGCACAGATACGCAGTATTTT.

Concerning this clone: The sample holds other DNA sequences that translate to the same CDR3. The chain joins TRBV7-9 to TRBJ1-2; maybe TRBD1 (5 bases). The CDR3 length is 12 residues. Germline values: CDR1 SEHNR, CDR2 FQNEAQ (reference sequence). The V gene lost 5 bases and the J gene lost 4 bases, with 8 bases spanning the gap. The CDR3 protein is CASSPQGYGYTF. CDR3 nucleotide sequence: TGTGCCAGCAGCCCCCAGGGCTATGGCTACACCTTC.

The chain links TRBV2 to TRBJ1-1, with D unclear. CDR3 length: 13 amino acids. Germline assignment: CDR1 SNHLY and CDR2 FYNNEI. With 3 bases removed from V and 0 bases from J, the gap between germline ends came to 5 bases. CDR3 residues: CASSDLLNTEAFF. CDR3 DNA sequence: TGTGCCAGCAGTGACCTGTTGAACACTGAAGCTTTCTTT.

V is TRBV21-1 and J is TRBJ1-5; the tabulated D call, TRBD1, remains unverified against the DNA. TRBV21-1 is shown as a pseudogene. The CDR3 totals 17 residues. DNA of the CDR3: TGTGCCAGCAGCATTGGGGACAGGGTGGTATACAATCAGCCCCAGCATTTT. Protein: CASSIGDRVVYNQPQHF.

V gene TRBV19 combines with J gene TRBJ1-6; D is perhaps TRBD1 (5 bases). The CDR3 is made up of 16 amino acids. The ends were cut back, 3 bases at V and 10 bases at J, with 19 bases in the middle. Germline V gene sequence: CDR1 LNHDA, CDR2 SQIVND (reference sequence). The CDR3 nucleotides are TGTGCCAGTAGTATCTTCGACAGACCCGCATCCTCACCCCTCCACTTT. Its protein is CASSIFDRPASSPLHF.

As DNA, the CDR3 is TGTGCCAGCAGCCCAGCGAGAGGGATGCGGGCGAACACTGAAGCTTTCTTT. It specifies CASSPARGMRANTEAFF. This chain joins TRBV5-4 and TRBJ1-1; the D is unclear. CDR1 is SGHNT and CDR2 is YYREEE in the germline V gene (reference sequence). The ends were cut back, 4 bases at V and 1 base at J, with 20 bases in the middle. CDR3 length equals 17 residues.

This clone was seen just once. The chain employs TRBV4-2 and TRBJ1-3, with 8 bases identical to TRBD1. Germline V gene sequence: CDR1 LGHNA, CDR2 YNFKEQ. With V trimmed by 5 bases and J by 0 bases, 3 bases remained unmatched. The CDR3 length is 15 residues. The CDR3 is CASSADRGSGNTIYF. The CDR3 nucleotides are TGTGCCAGCAGCGCCGACAGGGGCTCTGGAAACACCATATATTTT.

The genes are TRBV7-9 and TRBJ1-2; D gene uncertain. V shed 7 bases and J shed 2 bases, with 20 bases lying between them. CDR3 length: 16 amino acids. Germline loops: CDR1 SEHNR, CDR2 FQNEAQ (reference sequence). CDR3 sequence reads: CASTTSLGRVNYGYTF. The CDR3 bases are TGTGCCAGCACCACATCCCTAGGGAGGGTAAACTATGGCTACACCTTC. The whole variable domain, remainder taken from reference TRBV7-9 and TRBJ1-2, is DTGVSQNPRHKITKRGQNVTFRCDPISEHNRLYWYRQTLGQGPEFLTYFQNEAQLEKSRLLSDRFSAERPKGSFSTLEIQRTEQGDSAMYLCASTTSLGRVNYGYTFGSGTRLTVV.

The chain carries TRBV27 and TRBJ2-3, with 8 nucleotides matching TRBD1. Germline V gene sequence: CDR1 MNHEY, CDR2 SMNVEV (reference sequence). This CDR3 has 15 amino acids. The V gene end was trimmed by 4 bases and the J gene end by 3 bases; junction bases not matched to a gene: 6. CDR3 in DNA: TGTGCCAGCAGTTCCAGACAGGGGAGTACAGATACGCAGTATTTT. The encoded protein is CASSSRQGSTDTQYF.

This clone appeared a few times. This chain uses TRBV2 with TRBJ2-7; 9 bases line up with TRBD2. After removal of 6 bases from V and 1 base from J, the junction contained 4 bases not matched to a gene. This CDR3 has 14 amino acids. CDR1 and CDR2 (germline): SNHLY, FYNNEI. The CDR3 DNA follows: TGTGCCAGCAGAATGACTAGCGGTTCCTACGAGCAGTACTTC. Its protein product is CASRMTSGSYEQYF.

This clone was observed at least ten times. The CDR3, as DNA: TGTGCCTGGAGTCTCGGACAGGGGGTGGATGAGCAGTTCTTC. Its protein product is CAWSLGQGVDEQFF. The chain employs TRBV30 and TRBJ2-1; 10 bases are a match to TRBD1. In germline, CDR1 is GTSNPN, CDR2 SVGIG (reference sequence). The ends lost 2 bases at V and 8 bases at J; junction bases unmatched: 6. CDR3 size: 14 residues.

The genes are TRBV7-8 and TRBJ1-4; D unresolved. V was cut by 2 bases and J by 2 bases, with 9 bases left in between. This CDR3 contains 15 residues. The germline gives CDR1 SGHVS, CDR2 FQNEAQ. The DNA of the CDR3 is TGTGCCAGCAGCTTAATGCGAAATACTAATGAAAAACTGTTTTTT. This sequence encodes CASSLMRNTNEKLFF.

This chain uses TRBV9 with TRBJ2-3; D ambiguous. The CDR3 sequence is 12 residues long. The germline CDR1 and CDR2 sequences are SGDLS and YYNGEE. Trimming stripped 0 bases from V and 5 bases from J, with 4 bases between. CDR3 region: CASSVDRDTQYF. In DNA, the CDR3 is TGTGCCAGCAGCGTAGATAGAGATACGCAGTATTTT.

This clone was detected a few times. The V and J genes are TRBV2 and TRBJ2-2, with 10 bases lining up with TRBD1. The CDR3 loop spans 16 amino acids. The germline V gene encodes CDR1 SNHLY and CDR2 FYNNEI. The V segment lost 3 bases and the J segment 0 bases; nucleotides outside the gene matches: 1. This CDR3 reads CASSEGTGANTGELFF. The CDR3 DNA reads TGTGCCAGCAGTGAGGGGACAGGGGCGAACACCGGGGAGCTGTTTTTT.

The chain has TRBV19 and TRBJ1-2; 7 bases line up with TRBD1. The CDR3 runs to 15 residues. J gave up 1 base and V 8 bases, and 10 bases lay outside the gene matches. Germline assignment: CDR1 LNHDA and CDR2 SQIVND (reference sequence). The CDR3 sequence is CASLLRTGFNYGYTF. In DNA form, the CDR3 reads TGTGCCAGTTTACTTCGGACAGGCTTTAACTATGGCTACACCTTC.

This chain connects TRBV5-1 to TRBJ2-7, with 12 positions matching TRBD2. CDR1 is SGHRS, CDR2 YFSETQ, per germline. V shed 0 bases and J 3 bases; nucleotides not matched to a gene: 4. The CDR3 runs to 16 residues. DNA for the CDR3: TGCGCCAGCAGCTTGGGGACTAGCGGGAACCGCTACGAGCAGTACTTC. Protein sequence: CASSLGTSGNRYEQYF.

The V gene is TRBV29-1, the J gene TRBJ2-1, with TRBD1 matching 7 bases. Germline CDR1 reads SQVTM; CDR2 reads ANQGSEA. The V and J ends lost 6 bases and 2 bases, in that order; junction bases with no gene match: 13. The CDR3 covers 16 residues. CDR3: CSVDRETGMTYNEQFF. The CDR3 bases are TGCAGCGTGGACAGAGAGACAGGGATGACCTACAATGAGCAGTTCTTC.

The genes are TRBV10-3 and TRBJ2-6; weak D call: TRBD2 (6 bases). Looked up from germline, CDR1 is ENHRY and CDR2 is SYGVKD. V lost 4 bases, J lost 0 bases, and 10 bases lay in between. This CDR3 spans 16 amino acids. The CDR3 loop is CAISVEGLSGANVLTF. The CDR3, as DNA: TGTGCCATCAGTGTGGAGGGACTCTCTGGGGCCAACGTCCTGACTTTC.

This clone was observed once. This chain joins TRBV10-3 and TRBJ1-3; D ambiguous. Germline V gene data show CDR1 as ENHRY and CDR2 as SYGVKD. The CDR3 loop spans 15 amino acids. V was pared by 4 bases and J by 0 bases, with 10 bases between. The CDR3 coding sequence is TGTGCCATCAGTGTCGGACGGGGCTCTGGAAACACCATATATTTT. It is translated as CAISVGRGSGNTIYF.

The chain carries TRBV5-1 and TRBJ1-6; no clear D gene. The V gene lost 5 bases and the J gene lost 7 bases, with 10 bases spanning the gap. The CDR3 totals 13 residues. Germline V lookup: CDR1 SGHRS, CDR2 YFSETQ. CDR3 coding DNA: TGCGCCAGCAGGGGCCCTGAAAATTCACCCCTCCACTTT. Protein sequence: CASRGPENSPLHF.

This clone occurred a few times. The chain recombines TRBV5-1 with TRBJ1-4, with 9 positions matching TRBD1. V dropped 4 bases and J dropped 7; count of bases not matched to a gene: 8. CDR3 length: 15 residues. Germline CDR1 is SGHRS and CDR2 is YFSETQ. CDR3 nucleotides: TGCGCCAGCAGCCGATCACAGGGGGCCGGTGAAAAACTGTTTTTT. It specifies CASSRSQGAGEKLFF.

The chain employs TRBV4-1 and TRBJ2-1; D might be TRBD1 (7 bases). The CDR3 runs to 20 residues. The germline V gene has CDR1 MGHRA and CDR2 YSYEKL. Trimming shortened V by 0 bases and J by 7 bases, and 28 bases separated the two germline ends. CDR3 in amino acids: CASSQDIRRKSRGEENEQFF. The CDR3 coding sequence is TGCGCCAGCAGCCAAGATATCCGCCGTAAGTCCAGGGGGGAAGAGAATGAGCAGTTCTTC.